The 17 T cell receptor beta chains given below trace back to one sample, sequenced in a study of shared clonotypes between healthy human individuals. This table comes from immunoSEQ multiplex PCR, and its TCRdb copy is limited to in-frame clones, with some not included. The sample contains some 2,500,000 clones, 85% to 95% of which appear only once. Source material: naive CD4+ T cells from PBMCs. Noted subset: CD45RA+ positively selected. These TCRs come from a man between 18 and 35 years old in good health. Some clones in this sample may be carry-over from other donors' samples.

CDR3 nucleotides: TGTGCCAGTAGTATTAAAGGACAGCTTAATAGCAATCAGCCCCAGCATTTT. It translates to CASSIKGQLNSNQPQHF. The J gene is TRBJ1-5, the V gene TRBV19; D possibly corresponds to TRBD1 (6 bases). Germline V gene data show CDR1 as LNHDA and CDR2 as SQIVND (reference sequence). The CDR3 has 17 residues. The V gene lost 3 bases and the J gene lost 0 bases, with 15 bases spanning the gap. The variable domain in full, completed from reference TRBV19 and TRBJ1-5, reads DGGITQSPKYLFRKEGQNVTLSCEQNLNHDAMYWYRQDPGQGLRLIYYSQIVNDFQKGDIAEGYSVSREKKESFPLTVTSAQKNPTAFYLCASSIKGQLNSNQPQHFGDGTRLSIL.

This chain uses TRBV4-1 with TRBJ2-4; 14 bases map to TRBD2. Looked up from germline, CDR1 is MGHRA and CDR2 is YSYEKL. After removal of 4 bases from V and 5 bases from J, the junction contained 10 bases not matched to a gene. This CDR3 is 18 amino acids long. CDR3 sequence (DNA): TGCGCCAGCAGCCCAGGACTAGCGGGAGGCCAAAGAGAAAACATTCAGTACTTC. Protein product: CASSPGLAGGQRENIQYF.

The gene calls are TRBV19 and TRBJ2-6, with 12 bases matching TRBD2. V dropped 6 bases and J dropped 0; count of bases not matched to a gene: 6. The CDR3 is 18 residues long. CDR1 LNHDA and CDR2 SQIVND come from the germline V gene (reference sequence). The CDR3 loop reads CASSPSGRATSGANVLTF. The CDR3 DNA follows: TGTGCCAGTAGCCCTAGCGGGAGGGCCACCTCTGGGGCCAACGTCCTGACTTTC.

A single count supports this clone. The chain links TRBV25-1 to TRBJ1-1, with D maybe TRBD1 (5 bases). V lost 6 bases, J lost 4 bases, and 21 bases lay in between. Germline V lookup: CDR1 MGHDK, CDR2 SYGVNS. This CDR3 comprises 16 residues. The CDR3 region has the DNA TGTGCCAGCAGGATTCCAGAGGGGCTATGGTCCACTGAAGCTTTCTTT. Translation: CASRIPEGLWSTEAFF.

The V gene is TRBV19, the J gene TRBJ2-2; D may be TRBD2 (5 bases). Trimming left V 8 bases short and J 3 bases short, with 19 bases between. The CDR3 is made up of 16 amino acids. CDR1 is LNHDA, CDR2 SQIVND, per germline (reference sequence). The CDR3 is CASHNPGKGHTGELFF. The CDR3 DNA sequence: TGTGCCAGTCACAACCCGGGAAAGGGTCACACCGGGGAGCTGTTTTTT.

The chain uses TRBV28 and TRBJ2-1; 7 bases fit TRBD2. V gave up 6 bases and J gave up 4 bases; unmatched junction bases: 9. Germline V gives CDR1 MDHEN, CDR2 SYDVKM. CDR3 length: 15 amino acids. CDR3 coding DNA: TGTGCCAGCAGCCGGAGACTAGCAGGGTACAATGAGCAGTTCTTC. Protein product: CASSRRLAGYNEQFF.

This rearrangement joins TRBV19 to TRBJ2-5, with a weak D call TRBD2 (6 bases). CDR1 and CDR2 (germline): LNHDA, SQIVND (reference sequence). The germline V and J ends were trimmed by 9 bases and 5 bases, with 10 bases remaining between them. CDR3 length: 11 amino acids. CDR3 nucleotide sequence: TGTGCCAGCCGGGCGGGGGAGACCCAGTACTTC. This gives the protein CASRAGETQYF.

This sequence joins TRBV5-1 and TRBJ2-5; tentative D call: TRBD2 (6 bases). The CDR3 is made up of 14 amino acids. The germline V and J ends were trimmed by 7 bases and 5 bases, with 18 bases remaining between them. In germline, CDR1 is SGHRS, CDR2 YFSETQ. In DNA form, the CDR3 reads TGCGCCAGCGGAACCGGGACTCTGAGGGAGACCCAGTACTTC. This gives the protein CASGTGTLRETQYF.

The chain joins TRBV2 to TRBJ2-5; D is unclear. CDR1 SNHLY and CDR2 FYNNEI come from the germline V gene. V shed 8 bases and J shed 14 bases, with 15 bases lying between them. The CDR3 consists of 10 residues. The CDR3 DNA follows: TGTGCCAGCCGCTCCACCTTCGCTTACTTC. It codes for CASRSTFAYF. The full variable domain, rest sourced from reference TRBV2 and TRBJ2-5, is EPEVTQTPSHQVTQMGQEVILRCVPISNHLYFYWYRQILGQKVEFLVSFYNNEISEKSEIFDDQFSVERPDGSNFTLKIRSTKLEDSAMYFCASRSTFAYFGPGTRLLVL.

V and J are TRBV27 and TRBJ1-5; D is possibly TRBD1 (6 bases). This CDR3 is built from 12 residues. The germline V gene encodes CDR1 MNHEY and CDR2 SMNVEV (reference sequence). Trimming shortened V by 10 bases and J by 2 bases, and 9 bases separated the two germline ends. The CDR3 loop is CAIGGGNQPQHF. CDR3 nucleotides: TGTGCCATAGGGGGTGGCAATCAGCCCCAGCATTTT.

This clone was detected only once. The chain is built from TRBV12-5 and TRBJ2-1, with D hard to call. CDR3 size: 13 residues. With 6 bases removed from V and 2 bases from J, the gap between germline ends came to 8 bases. Germline CDR1 reads LGHNT; CDR2 reads FRNRAP. Here the CDR3 DNA reads TGTGCTAGTGGCCGTGACGCCTACAATGAGCAGTTCTTC. It specifies CASGRDAYNEQFF.

This rearrangement joins TRBV29-1 to TRBJ2-3; D unclear. The germline V gene encodes CDR1 SQVTM and CDR2 ANQGSEA. V lost 6 bases, J lost 3 bases, and 10 bases lay in between. This CDR3 has 12 amino acids. The CDR3 protein is CSVARGTDTQYF. DNA for the CDR3: TGCAGCGTCGCCCGTGGGACAGATACGCAGTATTTT.

The rearrangement links TRBV5-1 to TRBJ2-7, with a weak D call TRBD2 (7 bases). Trimming removed 4 bases from V and 3 bases from J, with 23 bases in between. The CDR3 runs 17 residues. From germline, CDR1 is SGHRS and CDR2 YFSETQ. This CDR3 reads CASSPRPGGGSIYEQYF. CDR3 DNA: TGCGCCAGCAGCCCGCGCCCGGGGGGCGGGTCTATCTACGAGCAGTACTTC.

The chain is built from TRBV15 and TRBJ2-6; the D gene is possibly TRBD2 (5 bases). The CDR3 has 17 amino acids. Trimming removed 0 bases from V and 1 base from J, with 10 bases in between. CDR1 LNHNV and CDR2 YYDKDF come from the germline V gene (reference sequence). The CDR3: CATSRDALASGANVLTF. The DNA for the CDR3 is TGTGCCACCAGCAGAGATGCTCTAGCTTCTGGGGCCAACGTCCTGACTTTC.

This chain links TRBV10-2 with TRBJ2-1, with D possibly TRBD2 on 5 matching bases. The germline V and J ends were trimmed by 0 bases and 6 bases, with 12 bases remaining between them. The CDR3 runs 15 residues. The germline gives CDR1 WSHSY, CDR2 SAAADI. Here the CDR3 reads CASSESEDALNEQFF. The DNA of the CDR3 is TGCGCCAGCAGTGAGTCGGAGGATGCTCTCAATGAGCAGTTCTTC.

The rearrangement uses TRBV28 and TRBJ1-1, with D uncertain. V lost 5 bases to trimming and J lost 1 base, with 14 bases between them. This CDR3 has 15 amino acids. Germline CDR1 MDHEN, CDR2 SYDVKM. The CDR3 loop is CASSPIGSPNTEAFF. DNA of the CDR3: TGTGCCAGCAGTCCTATTGGGAGTCCGAACACTGAAGCTTTCTTT.

On this clone itself: The identical CDR3 is also encoded by other nucleotide sequences in the sample. V gene TRBV19 combines with J gene TRBJ1-1, with D possibly matching TRBD1 (5 bases). V was clipped by 3 bases and J by 4 bases, with 9 bases between them. Germline V gene lookup returns CDR1 LNHDA and CDR2 SQIVND (reference sequence). The CDR3 covers 13 residues. The CDR3 loop is CASSMSGGTEAFF. The CDR3 region has the DNA TGTGCCAGTAGTATGTCCGGGGGCACTGAAGCTTTCTTT.